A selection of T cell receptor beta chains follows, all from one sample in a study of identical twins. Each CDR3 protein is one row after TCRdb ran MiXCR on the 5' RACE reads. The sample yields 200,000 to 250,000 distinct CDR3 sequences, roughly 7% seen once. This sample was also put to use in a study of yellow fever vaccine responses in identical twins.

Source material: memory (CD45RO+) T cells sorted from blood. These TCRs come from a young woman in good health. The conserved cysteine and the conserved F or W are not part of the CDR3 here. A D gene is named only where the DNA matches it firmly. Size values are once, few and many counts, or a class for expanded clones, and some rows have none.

cdr3_aa: ASSRIQGYTGELF
v_call: TRBV5-1
d_call: TRBD1
clone_size: many
cdr3_length: 13

cdr3_aa: ASSFFGDRAYNEQF
v_call: TRBV28
d_call: TRBD1
clone_size: many
cdr3_length: 14

cdr3_aa: ASSPTGSQETQY
v_call: TRBV12-3/TRBV12-4
d_call: NA
clone_size: many
cdr3_length: 12

cdr3_aa: ASSLETSGRGGQF
v_call: TRBV11-2
d_call: TRBD2
clone_size: NA
cdr3_length: 13

cdr3_aa: ASSSGILGDNEQF
v_call: TRBV2
d_call: NA
clone_size: many
cdr3_length: 13

cdr3_aa: ASSPGTRSSGANVLT
v_call: TRBV6-1
d_call: TRBD2
clone_size: NA
cdr3_length: 15

cdr3_aa: ASSLKGVWNTEAF
v_call: TRBV11-3
d_call: NA
clone_size: NA
cdr3_length: 13

cdr3_aa: ASSPRVSSTDTQY
v_call: TRBV27
d_call: NA
clone_size: few
cdr3_length: 13

cdr3_aa: ASSELGTSWDTQY
v_call: TRBV6-1
d_call: TRBD2
clone_size: many
cdr3_length: 13

cdr3_aa: ASSLMIHTEAF
v_call: TRBV11-3
d_call: NA
clone_size: NA
cdr3_length: 11

cdr3_aa: AISRGSDNEQF
v_call: TRBV6-1
d_call: NA
clone_size: many
cdr3_length: 11

cdr3_aa: ASSLGESRLYGYT
v_call: TRBV11-2
d_call: NA
clone_size: many
cdr3_length: 13

cdr3_aa: ASSGTGGDEQF
v_call: TRBV7-3
d_call: TRBD1
clone_size: many
cdr3_length: 11

cdr3_aa: SARVPVDRTLITYEQY
v_call: TRBV20-1
d_call: NA
clone_size: NA
cdr3_length: 16

cdr3_aa: ASSLLAGQETQY
v_call: TRBV12-3/TRBV12-4
d_call: TRBD2
clone_size: many
cdr3_length: 12

cdr3_aa: ASSTGVGSLQETQY
v_call: TRBV5-1
d_call: NA
clone_size: NA
cdr3_length: 14

cdr3_aa: ASSLGQDTQY
v_call: TRBV5-1
d_call: TRBD1
clone_size: many
cdr3_length: 10

cdr3_aa: ASSSAGGNYGYT
v_call: TRBV5-1
d_call: TRBD1
clone_size: NA
cdr3_length: 12

cdr3_aa: ASSGSGGRQETQY
v_call: TRBV13
d_call: TRBD2
clone_size: NA
cdr3_length: 13

cdr3_aa: ASSLGAGMIETQY
v_call: TRBV7-9
d_call: NA
clone_size: many
cdr3_length: 13

cdr3_aa: ASSSSDGNTEAF
v_call: TRBV14
d_call: NA
clone_size: few
cdr3_length: 12

cdr3_aa: SARKVQGAGNSPLH
v_call: TRBV20-1
d_call: TRBD1
clone_size: few
cdr3_length: 14

cdr3_aa: ASSPWNSPLH
v_call: TRBV27
d_call: NA
clone_size: few
cdr3_length: 10

cdr3_aa: ASSLVDEKLF
v_call: TRBV7-9
d_call: NA
clone_size: many
cdr3_length: 10

cdr3_aa: SARTPQGGNQPQH
v_call: TRBV20-1
d_call: NA
clone_size: NA
cdr3_length: 13

cdr3_aa: ASRPEWTVNSPLH
v_call: TRBV27
d_call: NA
clone_size: many
cdr3_length: 13

cdr3_aa: ASSYISAYNSPLH
v_call: TRBV27
d_call: NA
clone_size: NA
cdr3_length: 13

cdr3_aa: ASSQPGRNNEQF
v_call: TRBV6-2/TRBV6-3
d_call: NA
clone_size: many
cdr3_length: 12

cdr3_aa: ASRLGGGANTQY
v_call: TRBV12-3/TRBV12-4
d_call: TRBD2
clone_size: many
cdr3_length: 12

cdr3_aa: SARVSGDPYNEQF
v_call: TRBV20-1
d_call: NA
clone_size: NA
cdr3_length: 13

cdr3_aa: ASSLDYTSTDTQY
v_call: TRBV12-3/TRBV12-4
d_call: NA
clone_size: many
cdr3_length: 13

cdr3_aa: SARKIAGTTYNEQF
v_call: TRBV20-1
d_call: TRBD2
clone_size: NA
cdr3_length: 14

cdr3_aa: SAQSRGPHNEQF
v_call: TRBV20-1
d_call: NA
clone_size: few
cdr3_length: 12

cdr3_aa: ASSPPGNQETQY
v_call: TRBV3-1
d_call: NA
clone_size: many
cdr3_length: 12

cdr3_aa: ASSQDALAGGLWANVLT
v_call: TRBV4-1
d_call: TRBD2
clone_size: NA
cdr3_length: 17

cdr3_aa: ASSPQGRHSGNTIY
v_call: TRBV4-1
d_call: NA
clone_size: NA
cdr3_length: 14

cdr3_aa: ASSQEVMSSGNTIY
v_call: TRBV5-5
d_call: NA
clone_size: many
cdr3_length: 14

cdr3_aa: SASTGAGETQY
v_call: TRBV20-1
d_call: TRBD1
clone_size: NA
cdr3_length: 11

cdr3_aa: SARSGRGTDTQY
v_call: TRBV20-1
d_call: TRBD2
clone_size: NA
cdr3_length: 12

cdr3_aa: ASRDSPQNEQY
v_call: TRBV14
d_call: NA
clone_size: few
cdr3_length: 11

cdr3_aa: ASSPDLNTEAF
v_call: TRBV5-1
d_call: NA
clone_size: many
cdr3_length: 11

cdr3_aa: ATSRDSHNEQF
v_call: TRBV15
d_call: NA
clone_size: many
cdr3_length: 11

cdr3_aa: ASSLYLVGTGINEQY
v_call: TRBV4-1
d_call: TRBD1
clone_size: many
cdr3_length: 15

cdr3_aa: ASSPPGRLNTEAF
v_call: TRBV14
d_call: NA
clone_size: many
cdr3_length: 13

cdr3_aa: ANSRMGQPQH
v_call: TRBV6-5
d_call: NA
clone_size: NA
cdr3_length: 10

cdr3_aa: ASSFRDTSYEQY
v_call: TRBV5-1
d_call: NA
clone_size: few
cdr3_length: 12

cdr3_aa: SEIAGGNGETQY
v_call: TRBV20-1
d_call: TRBD2
clone_size: many
cdr3_length: 12

cdr3_aa: SASSLDRNNSPLH
v_call: TRBV20-1
d_call: NA
clone_size: NA
cdr3_length: 13

cdr3_aa: ATSRSRDRDTDTQY
v_call: TRBV15
d_call: NA
clone_size: NA
cdr3_length: 14

cdr3_aa: ASSLMGRDQPQH
v_call: TRBV12-3/TRBV12-4
d_call: NA
clone_size: many
cdr3_length: 12

cdr3_aa: ASSSSVGGPRNEQF
v_call: TRBV12-3/TRBV12-4
d_call: NA
clone_size: NA
cdr3_length: 14